A single sample is the source of the 32 T cell receptor beta chains below, sequenced in a study of shared clonotypes between healthy human individuals. It was CD45RO-negative cells, positively selected for CCR7, that made up naive CD8 cells, with terminally differentiated effector memory CD45RA+ cells excluded. Clones were read by immunoSEQ multiplex PCR, and TCRdb kept only the in-frame ones, dropping some. The repertoire holds more than 2 million clones, with just under 95% as singletons. Sequenced input: naive CD8+ T cells sorted from blood. The origin of the receptors is a man aged 18 to 30 in good health.

V and J are TRBV28 and TRBJ2-7; D uncertain. The CDR3 has 13 amino acids. The germline V gene encodes CDR1 MDHEN and CDR2 SYDVKM. The V end lost 3 bases, the J end lost 5 bases, and 11 bases lay between the germline ends. The CDR3 reads CASSLSRENEQYF. The CDR3 region has the DNA TGTGCCAGCAGTTTGAGTAGGGAAAACGAGCAGTACTTC. The full variable domain, its missing parts supplied by reference TRBV28 and TRBJ2-7, is DVKVTQSSRYLVKRTGEKVFLECVQDMDHENMFWYRQDPGLGLRLIYFSYDVKMKEKGDIPEGYSVSREKKERFSLILESASTNQTSMYLCASSLSRENEQYFGPGTRLTVT.

V usage is TRBV4-1 and J usage is TRBJ1-2; TRBD1 aligns across 9 bases. J was trimmed by 6 bases and V by 2 bases; bases with no gene match: 4. The CDR3 is 14 residues long. Looked up from germline, CDR1 is MGHRA and CDR2 is YSYEKL. The CDR3 DNA reads as TGCGCCAGCAGCCAACCCGGGACAGGGCATGGCTACACCTTC. Translated, it gives CASSQPGTGHGYTF.

The V gene is TRBV4-2, the J gene TRBJ1-1; D call uncertain. Trimming cost V 0 bases and J 0 bases, with 11 bases left between them. This CDR3 region has 16 residues. Per the germline V gene, CDR1 is LGHNA and CDR2 is YNFKEQ. The CDR3 loop reads CASSQEASAVNTEAFF. For the CDR3, the DNA is TGTGCCAGCAGCCAAGAAGCTTCCGCGGTGAACACTGAAGCTTTCTTT.

The chain has TRBV21-1 and TRBJ2-5; the table assigns TRBD1, which was not confirmed against the DNA. TRBV21-1 is described as a pseudogene. The CDR3 has 14 amino acids. CDR3 sequence: CASNARGKQETQYF. CDR3 nucleotides: TGTGCCAGCAACGCAAGGGGGAAACAAGAGACCCAGTACTTC.

The chain has TRBV13 and TRBJ1-6; perhaps TRBD1 as D (6 bases). The germline CDR1 and CDR2 sequences are PRHDT and FYEKMQ (reference sequence). V lost 4 bases, J lost 9 bases, and 13 bases lay in between. The CDR3 is 14 residues long. CDR3 sequence (DNA): TGTGCCAGCAGCTCCAGGGAACAGGGTTCACCCCTCCACTTT. This gives the protein CASSSREQGSPLHF.

The rearrangement joins TRBV6-5 to TRBJ1-2, with 8 bases fitting TRBD1. Trimming removed 0 bases from V and 8 bases from J; junction bases left unmatched: 11. The CDR3 spans 16 residues. Germline lookup yields CDR1 MNHEY and CDR2 SVGAGI. CDR3 region: CASSYSGTGRPDGYTF. CDR3 in DNA: TGTGCCAGCAGTTACTCCGGGACAGGAAGACCCGACGGCTACACCTTC.

This clone was picked up one time. J is TRBJ2-7 and V is TRBV7-9, with 7 bases fitting TRBD1. This CDR3 comprises 15 residues. The ends lost 5 bases at V and 2 bases at J; junction bases unmatched: 9. Germline V gene lookup returns CDR1 SEHNR and CDR2 FQNEAQ (reference sequence). The CDR3 region has the DNA TGTGCCAGCAGCCCAGGGGCCCAGGGGGCCTACGAGCAGTACTTC. Protein product: CASSPGAQGAYEQYF.

This chain links TRBV7-8 with TRBJ2-7; 7 bases fit TRBD1. Germline CDR1 SGHVS, CDR2 FQNEAQ. With 4 bases clipped from V and 2 bases from J, the junction kept 11 bases outside the gene matches. The CDR3 has 16 amino acids. CDR3 loop: CASSSAGGIGAYEQYF. DNA for the CDR3: TGTGCCAGCAGCTCGGCAGGGGGTATAGGCGCCTACGAGCAGTACTTC.

This chain links TRBV5-1 with TRBJ2-1; D possibly corresponds to TRBD2 (5 bases). Germline-derived CDR1 and CDR2 are SGHRS and YFSETQ. The CDR3 extends over 16 amino acids. Trimming stripped 3 bases from V and 4 bases from J, with 17 bases between. The CDR3 is CASSWTFGERYNEQFF. The CDR3 bases are TGCGCCAGCAGCTGGACGTTCGGGGAGAGATACAATGAGCAGTTCTTC.

The chain combines TRBV5-8 with TRBJ1-5; no reliable D call. Looked up from germline, CDR1 is SGHTS and CDR2 is YDEGEE. The ends were cut back, 3 bases at V and 0 bases at J, with 4 bases in the middle. The CDR3 has 13 amino acids. CDR3 coding DNA: TGTGCCAGCAGCTGGGATAGCAATCAGCCCCAGCATTTT. It codes for CASSWDSNQPQHF.

The V and J genes are TRBV9 and TRBJ2-5; 7 bases match TRBD1. With V trimmed by 3 bases and J by 3 bases, 2 bases remained unmatched. The germline CDR1 and CDR2 sequences are SGDLS and YYNGEE. This CDR3 spans 13 amino acids. The CDR3 sequence: CASSGGQKETQYF. CDR3 DNA: TGTGCCAGCAGCGGGGGACAGAAAGAGACCCAGTACTTC.

V usage is TRBV6-1 and J usage is TRBJ2-5; 12 bases are a match to TRBD1. The CDR3 covers 19 residues. CDR1 is MNHNS, CDR2 SASEGT, per germline. The J segment lost 5 bases and the V segment lost 0 bases, leaving 13 bases of the junction unmatched. The CDR3 region has the DNA TGTGCCAGCAGTGAAGCTCCCGGGACAGGGGGCGTAGGTCAGGAGACCCAGTACTTC. It specifies CASSEAPGTGGVGQETQYF.

The J gene is TRBJ2-3, the V gene TRBV6-5; maybe TRBD2 (7 bases). Trimming removed 4 bases at V and 6 bases at J, with 14 bases between. The CDR3 consists of 14 residues. Germline lookup yields CDR1 MNHEY and CDR2 SVGAGI. This CDR3 is CASSSLGGRDTQYF. The CDR3 nucleotides read TGTGCCAGCAGTTCCCTGGGGGGGCGGGATACGCAGTATTTT.

This chain links TRBV28 with TRBJ2-5, with D possibly matching TRBD1 (6 bases). The CDR3 runs to 14 residues. CDR1 is MDHEN, CDR2 SYDVKM, per germline. Trimming left V 8 bases short and J 1 base short, with 14 bases between. The CDR3 region is CASSERGTQETQYF. The CDR3 region has the DNA TGTGCCAGCTCGGAAAGGGGGACCCAAGAGACCCAGTACTTC. Based on the CDR3 plus reference TRBV28 and TRBJ2-5, the full variable domain is DVKVTQSSRYLVKRTGEKVFLECVQDMDHENMFWYRQDPGLGLRLIYFSYDVKMKEKGDIPEGYSVSREKKERFSLILESASTNQTSMYLCASSERGTQETQYFGPGTRLLVL.

Details on this clone: The same CDR3 arises from other DNA sequences in this sample as well. The chain combines TRBV27 with TRBJ1-2, with D perhaps matching TRBD1 (6 bases). The CDR3 is made up of 13 amino acids. CDR1 is MNHEY, CDR2 SMNVEV, per germline (reference sequence). Trimming cost V 5 bases and J 4 bases, with 11 bases left between them. CDR3 sequence reads: CASSPGQSYGYTF. The CDR3, as DNA: TGTGCCAGCAGTCCCGGACAGAGCTATGGCTACACCTTC.

The V gene is TRBV18, the J gene TRBJ2-5; D possibly corresponds to TRBD1 (6 bases). Looked up from germline, CDR1 is KGHSH and CDR2 is LQKENI. Deletions cut 0 bases from V and 1 base from J, with 12 bases between. The CDR3 is 16 amino acids. The CDR3 sequence is CASSPPATGRQETQYF. DNA for the CDR3: TGTGCCAGCTCACCACCGGCGACAGGACGCCAAGAGACCCAGTACTTC. The variable domain in full, completed from reference TRBV18 and TRBJ2-5, reads NAGVMQNPRHLVRRRGQEARLRCSPMKGHSHVYWYRQLPEEGLKFMVYLQKENIIDESGMPKERFSAEFPKEGPSILRIQQVVRGDSAAYFCASSPPATGRQETQYFGPGTRLLVL.

The V call is TRBV27, the J call TRBJ2-1; 8 bases match TRBD2. V trimming: 7 bases; J trimming: 4 bases; junction bases outside the gene matches: 9. The CDR3 has 15 residues. Germline lookup yields CDR1 MNHEY and CDR2 SMNVEV (reference sequence). The CDR3 nucleotides are TGTGCCAGCAACCGCGGGAGGAACGCTTACAATGAGCAGTTCTTC. Amino acids: CASNRGRNAYNEQFF.

This clone was seen only once. The V gene is TRBV5-4, the J gene TRBJ2-7; D remains unclear. Trimming removed 4 bases at V and 6 bases at J, with 17 bases between. Germline V CDR1 and CDR2: SGHNT, YYREEE (reference sequence). The CDR3 runs 14 residues. The CDR3 DNA is TGTGCCAGCAGCCCTACGACCCCCAGCTTCGAGCAGTACTTC. Translating gives CASSPTTPSFEQYF.

V usage is TRBV7-9 and J usage is TRBJ2-2; D gene ambiguous. Germline assignment: CDR1 SEHNR and CDR2 FQNEAQ (reference sequence). The CDR3 is 14 amino acids. The V gene lost 9 bases and the J gene lost 0 bases, with 11 bases spanning the gap. In nucleotides, the CDR3 is TGTGCCAGTAGGTTGCCGCCGAACACCGGGGAGCTGTTTTTT. Its protein is CASRLPPNTGELFF.

J is TRBJ2-1 and V is TRBV9; D is possibly TRBD2 (5 bases). The CDR3 runs to 16 residues. Germline V CDR1 and CDR2: SGDLS, YYNGEE. The V gene lost 4 bases and the J gene lost 5 bases, with 19 bases spanning the gap. The CDR3 reads CASSPQVASFNNEQFF. CDR3 DNA: TGTGCCAGCAGCCCCCAAGTCGCTAGCTTTAACAATGAGCAGTTCTTC. Complete variable domain (other parts from reference TRBV9 and TRBJ2-1): DSGVTQTPKHLITATGQRVTLRCSPRSGDLSVYWYQQSLDQGLQFLIQYYNGEERAKGNILERFSAQQFPDLHSELNLSSLELGDSALYFCASSPQVASFNNEQFFGPGTRLTVL.

This chain joins TRBV7-8 and TRBJ2-7; no reliable D call. Germline assignment: CDR1 SGHVS and CDR2 FQNEAQ. This CDR3 has 12 amino acids. Trimming removed 5 bases from V and 5 bases from J, with 10 bases in between. The CDR3 reads CASSPESHEQYF. The CDR3 bases are TGTGCCAGCAGCCCTGAGTCCCACGAGCAGTACTTC.

Remarks on this clone: At one boundary the junction diverges from the germline segment, which might be a read error. This rearrangement joins TRBV4-1 to TRBJ1-2; D ambiguous. The CDR3 loop spans 15 amino acids. CDR1 is MGHRA, CDR2 YSYEKL, per germline. CDR3 region: CSSSQDARNDYGYTF. CDR3 nucleotides: TGCTCCAGCAGCCAAGATGCCAGGAATGACTATGGCTACACCTTC.

The J gene is TRBJ2-1, the V gene TRBV2; D ambiguous. The CDR3 has 17 amino acids. V was clipped by 0 bases and J by 0 bases, with 12 bases between them. In germline, CDR1 is SNHLY, CDR2 FYNNEI. CDR3 sequence (DNA): TGTGCCAGCAGTGAAGCTGAAACAGAGAGCTCCTACAATGAGCAGTTCTTC. Its translation is CASSEAETESSYNEQFF.

The chain links TRBV7-8 to TRBJ2-2; weak D call: TRBD2 (6 bases). Germline CDR1 is SGHVS and CDR2 is FQNEAQ. The CDR3 loop spans 15 amino acids. Trimming shortened V by 1 base and J by 7 bases, and 13 bases separated the two germline ends. CDR3 nucleotides: TGTGCCAGCAGCTTAGGACTAGTGGACGTCGGGGAGCTGTTTTTT. It specifies CASSLGLVDVGELFF.

The chain links TRBV10-1 to TRBJ1-2, with no clear D. The length of the CDR3 is 9 residues. The germline gives CDR1 WNHNN, CDR2 SYGVQD (reference sequence). V was cut by 11 bases and J by 2 bases, with 3 bases left in between. CDR3 nucleotides: TGCGCCGTCAACTATGGCTACACCTTC. Residues: CAVNYGYTF.

The chain is built from TRBV27 and TRBJ2-7; tentative D call: TRBD1 (5 bases). CDR1 and CDR2 from the germline V gene are MNHEY and SMNVEV (reference sequence). Trimming removed 2 bases at V and 7 bases at J, with 15 bases between. The CDR3 consists of 14 residues. The CDR3 is CASSLTQAYEEQYF. Here the CDR3 DNA reads TGTGCCAGCAGTTTAACACAGGCGTATGAAGAGCAGTACTTC.

The chain links TRBV5-1 to TRBJ2-7, with a tentative D call TRBD1 (6 bases). CDR1 and CDR2 from the germline V gene are SGHRS and YFSETQ. V lost 2 bases and J 5 bases, leaving 11 bases between the germline ends. This CDR3 contains 13 residues. The chain's CDR3 is CASSFNPGDEQYF. In DNA, the CDR3 is TGCGCCAGCAGCTTCAATCCAGGGGACGAGCAGTACTTC.

This chain uses TRBV19 with TRBJ1-1; D gene ambiguous. The V end was cut by 6 bases, the J end by 5 bases, with 22 bases between. The CDR3 has 16 amino acids. Germline-derived CDR1 and CDR2 are LNHDA and SQIVND (reference sequence). The CDR3 reads CASRRLAPGPETEAFF. CDR3 bases: TGTGCCAGTAGGAGGCTAGCGCCAGGACCAGAAACTGAAGCTTTCTTT.

This chain uses TRBV9 with TRBJ2-7, with a possible D match to TRBD2 (5 bases). Trimming took off 3 bases at V and 6 bases at J, with 16 bases between the two ends. From germline, CDR1 is SGDLS and CDR2 YYNGEE. This CDR3 region has 14 residues. In DNA, the CDR3 is TGTGCCAGCAGCGGCGGCGGGCTAGCTCGCGAGCAGTACTTC. Translation gives CASSGGGLAREQYF.

This clone was observed a few times. The rearrangement links TRBV18 to TRBJ2-1, with TRBD2 matching over 10 bases. V shed 2 bases, J shed 5 bases, and the junction held 3 bases outside the gene matches. CDR3 length equals 15 residues. In germline, CDR1 is KGHSH, CDR2 LQKENI. The CDR3 is CASSPSLAGDNEQFF. DNA for the CDR3: TGTGCCAGCTCACCATCCCTAGCGGGGGACAATGAGCAGTTCTTC.

The chain links TRBV9 to TRBJ2-7; D is tentatively TRBD1 or TRBD2 (5 bases each). The ends were cut back, 4 bases at V and 6 bases at J, with 17 bases in the middle. Germline CDR1 SGDLS, CDR2 YYNGEE. The CDR3 spans 14 residues. The CDR3 DNA is TGTGCCAGCAGCCCCAAGGGGACGACCTTCGAGCAGTACTTC. It specifies CASSPKGTTFEQYF.

This sequence joins TRBV2 and TRBJ1-3; a weak D match, TRBD1 (5 bases). Trimming cost V 2 bases and J 2 bases, with 7 bases left between them. CDR3 size: 14 residues. Germline values: CDR1 SNHLY, CDR2 FYNNEI. CDR3 sequence: CASSEWGTGNTIYF. The DNA of the CDR3 is TGTGCCAGCAGTGAATGGGGGACTGGAAACACCATATATTTT.